A selection of T cell receptor beta chains follows, all from one sample in a study of patients and donors after allogeneic stem cell transplantation. TCRdb processed the RT-PCR reads anew with MiXCR; each CDR3 protein has one entry. The sample lists about a million distinct CDR3 sequences, roughly 18% seen once, with roughly 6% in the top ten. The sequenced sample consisted of blood, either unsorted or a sorted T cell fraction (not recorded which). These receptors originate from a human donor who was either an allogeneic HSCT recipient or a stem cell or donor lymphocyte infusion donor (not recorded which). It is not recorded whose cells these are; they may come from a transplant donor. Both conserved end residues are part of each CDR3. D genes are given only for firm matches. Clone sizes are given selectively: once, few, many, or a class where the clone is expanded.

J: TRBJ2-7
V: TRBV24-1
D: TRBD1
size: .
CDR3: CATRLADRDEQYF
DNA: TGTGCCACCAGGCTAGCCGACAGGGACGAGCAGTACTTC

J: TRBJ1-5
V: TRBV12-3/TRBV12-4
D: .
size: .
CDR3: CASSPRDTQSNQPQHF
DNA: TGTGCCAGCAGTCCCCGGGACACACAGAGCAATCAGCCCCAGCATTTT

J: TRBJ2-1
V: TRBV5-1
D: .
size: .
CDR3: CASSPSRVPNEQFF
DNA: TGCGCCAGCAGCCCCTCACGGGTACCCAATGAGCAGTTCTTC

J: TRBJ2-5
V: TRBV20-1
D: TRBD2
size: .
CDR3: CSASPPRGGRETQYF
DNA: TGCAGTGCTTCCCCCCCGCGGGGGGGCCGGGAGACCCAGTACTTC

J: TRBJ2-7
V: TRBV20-1
D: .
size: few
CDR3: CSANRDTPYEQYF
DNA: TGCAGTGCCAACCGGGACACTCCCTACGAGCAGTACTTC

J: TRBJ2-5
V: TRBV4-2
D: TRBD2
size: .
CDR3: CASSQTGTKYQETQYF
DNA: TGTGCCAGCAGCCAGACCGGGACTAAGTACCAAGAGACCCAGTACTTC

J: TRBJ1-1
V: TRBV20-1
D: .
size: .
CDR3: CSARGGQMNTEAFF
DNA: TGCAGTGCTAGAGGTGGGCAGATGAACACTGAAGCTTTCTTT

J: TRBJ2-3
V: TRBV6-1
D: .
size: few
CDR3: CASSAGGPADTQYF
DNA: TGTGCCAGCAGTGCGGGGGGCCCCGCAGATACGCAGTATTTT

J: TRBJ2-1
V: TRBV5-6
D: .
size: many
CDR3: CASSLTPPIFGYNEQFF
DNA: TGTGCCAGCAGCTTGACCCCTCCAATTTTCGGTTACAATGAGCAGTTCTTC

J: TRBJ2-7
V: TRBV27
D: TRBD2
size: .
CDR3: CASRASGLAEYEQYF
DNA: TGTGCCAGCAGGGCGTCGGGACTAGCCGAATACGAGCAGTACTTC

J: TRBJ1-6
V: TRBV15
D: .
size: .
CDR3: CATSRRSRTKDSYNSPLHF
DNA: TGTGCCACCAGCAGAAGGTCCCGGACGAAGGACTCCTATAATTCACCCCTCCACTTT

J: TRBJ2-2
V: TRBV20-1
D: TRBD2
size: .
CDR3: CSASSSGTGELFF
DNA: TGCAGTGCCTCCTCTAGCGGCACCGGGGAGCTGTTTTTT

J: TRBJ2-1
V: TRBV10-3
D: .
size: few
CDR3: CAISEWLNSYNEQFF
DNA: TGTGCCATCAGTGAGTGGCTTAACTCCTACAATGAGCAGTTCTTC

J: TRBJ1-5
V: TRBV6-1
D: .
size: few
CDR3: CASSPGVTNQPQHF
DNA: TGTGCCAGCAGCCCCGGGGTGACCAATCAGCCCCAGCATTTT

J: TRBJ2-1
V: TRBV4-2
D: TRBD2
size: .
CDR3: CASSPREGLEQFF
DNA: TGTGCCAGCAGCCCTAGGGAGGGTCTTGAGCAGTTCTTC

J: TRBJ2-5
V: TRBV7-9
D: .
size: many
CDR3: CASSLMETQYF
DNA: TGTGCCAGCAGCTTAATGGAGACCCAGTACTTC

J: TRBJ2-1
V: TRBV28
D: TRBD2
size: few
CDR3: CASSSSGFNNEQFF
DNA: TGTGCCAGCAGTTCTAGCGGGTTCAACAATGAGCAGTTCTTC

J: TRBJ2-4
V: TRBV20-1
D: TRBD1
size: few
CDR3: CSARTGRDIQYF
DNA: TGCAGTGCTAGGACAGGGCGGGACATTCAGTACTTC

J: TRBJ1-2
V: TRBV11-2
D: TRBD1
size: many
CDR3: CASSLVPFGTGVGYGYTF
DNA: TGTGCCAGCAGCTTAGTACCATTCGGGACAGGGGTTGGGTATGGCTACACCTTC

J: TRBJ1-1
V: TRBV6-1
D: .
size: .
CDR3: CASSEAGGEAFF
DNA: TGTGCCAGCAGTGAAGCAGGGGGGGAAGCTTTCTTT

J: TRBJ2-5
V: TRBV12-3/TRBV12-4
D: TRBD2
size: few
CDR3: CASSKLAGGPGEETQYF
DNA: TGTGCCAGCAGTAAACTAGCGGGGGGGCCGGGAGAGGAGACCCAGTACTTC

J: TRBJ2-3
V: TRBV7-2
D: .
size: .
CDR3: CASSLKWRVSTDTQYF
DNA: TGTGCCAGCAGCTTAAAATGGCGGGTCAGCACAGATACGCAGTATTTT

J: TRBJ2-1
V: TRBV12-3/TRBV12-4
D: TRBD1
size: .
CDR3: CASSLYRGVYEQFF
DNA: TGTGCCAGCAGTTTATACAGGGGGGTTTATGAGCAGTTCTTC

J: TRBJ2-5
V: TRBV27
D: .
size: .
CDR3: CASSPRGRRDVETQYF
DNA: TGTGCCAGCAGCCCCAGGGGCCGGAGGGACGTGGAGACCCAGTACTTC

J: TRBJ1-1
V: TRBV27
D: TRBD1
size: few
CDR3: CASSSSGTGVENTEAFF
DNA: TGTGCCAGCAGTTCGTCCGGGACAGGGGTTGAAAACACTGAAGCTTTCTTT

J: TRBJ1-4
V: TRBV12-3/TRBV12-4
D: .
size: many
CDR3: CASSLGWEKLFF
DNA: TGTGCCAGCAGTTTAGGGTGGGAAAAACTGTTTTTT

J: TRBJ2-5
V: TRBV6-1
D: .
size: .
CDR3: CASSEGLVGETQYF
DNA: TGTGCCAGCAGTGAAGGCCTAGTTGGCGAGACCCAGTACTTC

J: TRBJ1-6
V: TRBV20-1
D: .
size: few
CDR3: CSAWDGWNSPLHF
DNA: TGCAGTGCTTGGGACGGATGGAATTCACCCCTCCACTTT

J: TRBJ1-4
V: TRBV4-1
D: .
size: once
CDR3: CASSQGSGPAREKLFF
DNA: TGCGCCAGCAGCCAAGGTTCTGGTCCCGCGAGGGAAAAACTGTTTTTT

J: TRBJ1-2
V: TRBV7-2
D: .
size: .
CDR3: CASSLSRTASNYGYTF
DNA: TGTGCCAGCAGTCTCTCCAGGACAGCGTCTAACTATGGCTACACCTTC

J: TRBJ2-6
V: TRBV5-1
D: .
size: few
CDR3: CASREAVSGANVLTF
DNA: TGCGCCAGCAGGGAGGCGGTCTCTGGGGCCAACGTCCTGACTTTC

J: TRBJ1-2
V: TRBV15
D: TRBD1
size: .
CDR3: CATHGQGAWDGYTF
DNA: TGTGCCACCCACGGACAGGGGGCATGGGATGGCTACACCTTC

J: TRBJ2-7
V: TRBV4-3
D: .
size: few
CDR3: CASSQEGGRGIYEQYF
DNA: TGCGCCAGCAGCCAAGAGGGGGGCAGGGGGATCTACGAGCAGTACTTC